The clone carrying this TCR beta chain was found once. The data are from a study of blood T cell repertoires in COVID-19. About the study: Acute and convalescent COVID-19 specimens originated in the United States, Italy and Spain. PBMCs, B-cell-depleted T cells, or T cells provided the cDNA or gDNA that made up the material.

This CDR3 has 15 amino acids. V lost 0 bases to trimming and J lost 9 bases, with 17 bases between them. Germline V gene data show CDR1 as LGHDT and CDR2 as YNNKEL (reference sequence). In the original workflow: Estimates of nucleated cell counts were drawn from the amplification of reference gene primers. Libraries were prepared by immunoSEQ multiplex PCR; TCRdb keeps only in-frame clonotypes and omits some of them. V and J calls and clone size are given by that table; D and trimming were obtained from the DNA. This table holds some 260,000 clones, approximately 80% found once. This clonotype originated in a woman in her thirties or forties with active or convalescent COVID-19. The sequenced sample was peripheral blood. The V and J genes are TRBV3-1 (or the pseudogene TRBV3-2) and TRBJ1-1; the D gene is possibly TRBD1 (5 bases). This CDR3 is CASSQDKSGVLKAFF. CDR3 DNA: TGTGCCAGCAGCCAAGATAAGTCGGGGGTCCTGAAAGCTTTCTTT.